The clone carrying this TCR beta chain was counted at least ten times. Its antigen is still unknown. Across 18 months, stable Graves' hyperthyroidism was marked by no progression to ophthalmopathy. Hyperthyroidism, newly diagnosed and lasting under 2 months, affected patients aged 18 to 65. V lost 6 bases, J lost 2 bases, and 7 bases stayed unmatched. The germline V gene encodes CDR1 MNHNS and CDR2 SASEGT. CDR3 length: 14 residues. Authors of the study amplified TCR beta CDR3 regions from RNA transcripts. Using the HTBI primer set, a first-round RT-PCR was run on the TCR CDR3. TCRdb reanalysed the multiplex PCR reads using MiXCR and keeps one entry per CDR3 protein. The sample lists more than 500,000 distinct CDR3 sequences, roughly 16% occurring once. The sample originates from a study of T cells in Graves' hyperthyroidism and ophthalmopathy. Overall study: Before any treatment, at initial diagnosis, peripheral blood was collected. Study findings and constraints: Most expanded thyroid clonotypes above 0.001 also appeared in blood.

Sequenced input: blood. The receptor was derived from a young woman with Graves' hyperthyroidism. The chain employs TRBV6-1 and TRBJ2-7, with 7 bases fitting TRBD1. The CDR3 sequence is CASSPLGTAYEQYF. The DNA for the CDR3 is TGTGCCAGCAGCCCTTTAGGGACAGCCTACGAGCAGTACTTC.